This T cell receptor (beta chain) came from a study of CD8+CD57+ T cells in acquired aplastic anemia. Findings of the study overall: Patients showed no significant difference from controls in CD8+ Simpson's diversity. Common to patients and controls were approximately 30 CD8+ CDR3 sequences.

Patients selected for sequencing had displayed CD8+CD57+ cell expansion by flow cytometry. Therapy had not been given to patients before blood sampling. Trimming cost V 1 base and J 1 base, with 22 bases left between them. The germline V gene encodes CDR1 SGHDN and CDR2 FVKESK. The CDR3 is 19 amino acids. This clonotype was detected only once. What it binds is not known. Genomic DNA served as template for TCR beta VDJ and CDR3 profiling. TCRdb reprocessed the reads with MiXCR, giving one entry per CDR3 protein. Of about 180,000 distinct CDR3 sequences in the sample, around 63% were seen once. This receptor was taken from a human donor with aplastic anemia. The sequenced material came from sorted CD4+, CD8+, or CD8+CD57+ T cells (not recorded which) from PBMCs. The chain joins TRBV14 to TRBJ2-5; possibly TRBD2 for D (6 bases). CDR3 in amino acids: CASSQGFRPGLRPQETQYF. CDR3 nucleotides: TGTGCCAGCAGCCAAGGTTTCAGACCGGGACTCCGCCCCCAAGAGACCCAGTACTTC. The full variable domain, in which reference TRBV14 and TRBJ2-5 provide the parts outside the CDR3, is EAGVTQFPSHSVIEKGQTVTLRCDPISGHDNLYWYRRVMGKEIKFLLHFVKESKQDESGMPNNRFLAERTGGTYSTLKVQPAELEDSGVYFCASSQGFRPGLRPQETQYFGPGTRLLVL.